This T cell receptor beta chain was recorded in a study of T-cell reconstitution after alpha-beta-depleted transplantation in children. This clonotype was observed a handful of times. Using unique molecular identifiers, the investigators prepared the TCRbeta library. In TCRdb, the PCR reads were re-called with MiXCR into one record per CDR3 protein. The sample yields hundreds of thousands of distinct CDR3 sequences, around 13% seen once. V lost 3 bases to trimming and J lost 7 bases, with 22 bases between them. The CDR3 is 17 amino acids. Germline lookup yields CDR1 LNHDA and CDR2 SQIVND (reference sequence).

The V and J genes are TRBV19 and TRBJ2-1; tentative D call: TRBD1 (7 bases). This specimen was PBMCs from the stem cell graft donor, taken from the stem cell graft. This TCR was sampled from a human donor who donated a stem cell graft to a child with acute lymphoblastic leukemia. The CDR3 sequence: CASSMGRQGVGGNEQFF. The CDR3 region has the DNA TGTGCCAGTAGTATGGGCCGACAGGGTGTAGGGGGGAATGAGCAGTTCTTC.